What follows are 25 T cell receptor beta chains derived from one specimen sequenced in a study of cytomegalovirus exposure and HLA in healthy donors. The assay was immunoSEQ multiplex PCR, and TCRdb's table has in-frame clones only and misses some. The sample has 150,000 to 200,000 clones; around 85% are singletons. The sequencing input was PBMCs. These receptors all stem from a man in his late teens or twenties in good health and CMV-seropositive.

The chain is built from TRBV13 and TRBJ2-7, with D perhaps matching TRBD2 (5 bases). This CDR3 has 13 residues. Trimming cost V 8 bases and J 0 bases, with 11 bases left between them. CDR1 and CDR2 (germline): PRHDT, FYEKMQ (reference sequence). CDR3 bases: TGTGCCAGCGGGGAGTCCAGCTCCTACGAGCAGTACTTC. Protein product: CASGESSSYEQYF.

J is TRBJ1-4 and V is TRBV9; 9 nucleotides align to TRBD1. Germline CDR1 SGDLS, CDR2 YYNGEE. V gave up 2 bases and J gave up 5 bases; unmatched junction bases: 1. This CDR3 contains 14 residues. Here the CDR3 DNA reads TGTGCCAGCAGCGTCGACAGGGGGAATGAAAAACTGTTTTTT. It encodes CASSVDRGNEKLFF.

This chain connects TRBV5-8 to TRBJ2-1; D is possibly TRBD2 (7 bases). V dropped 0 bases and J dropped 3 bases, with 10 bases sitting between them. Germline assignment: CDR1 SGHTS and CDR2 YDEGEE. There are 15 residues in the CDR3. The CDR3 loop reads CASSLEGGGYNEQFF. The CDR3 DNA follows: TGTGCCAGCAGCTTGGAGGGGGGGGGCTACAATGAGCAGTTCTTC.

The J gene is TRBJ2-7, the V gene TRBV27; a possible D gene is TRBD2 (5 bases). Trimming pared 5 bases from V and 5 bases from J, leaving 10 bases between. This CDR3 has 12 amino acids. CDR1 is MNHEY, CDR2 SMNVEV, per germline (reference sequence). The CDR3 nucleotides are TGTGCCAGCAGTCCCTCCGGGGACGAGCAGTACTTC. Amino acids: CASSPSGDEQYF.

The gene calls are TRBV7-9 and TRBJ2-7, with D hard to call. This CDR3 region has 12 residues. Looked up from germline, CDR1 is SEHNR and CDR2 is FQNEAQ (reference sequence). Between the trimmed V and J ends, which lost 5 bases and 5 bases, there was a span of 10 bases. The CDR3 coding sequence is TGTGCCAGCAGCCCATTGGCAAACGAGCAGTACTTC. Translated: CASSPLANEQYF.

The chain is built from TRBV6-5 and TRBJ2-3, with D possibly TRBD1 on 5 matching bases. V lost 5 bases to trimming and J lost 6 bases, with 15 bases between them. The CDR3 extends over 14 amino acids. Germline V lookup: CDR1 MNHEY, CDR2 SVGAGI. The CDR3 loop is CASSPLGVTDTQYF. CDR3 sequence (DNA): TGTGCCAGCAGTCCCCTAGGGGTCACGGATACGCAGTATTTT.

The chain carries TRBV6-5 and TRBJ1-5, with TRBD1 identical over 9 bases. Germline CDR1 reads MNHEY; CDR2 reads SVGAGI. This CDR3 is 15 amino acids long. After removal of 6 bases from V and 3 bases from J, the junction contained 6 bases not matched to a gene. DNA for the CDR3: TGTGCCAGCAGGCGACAGGGGGGAGTCAATCAGCCCCAGCATTTT. Protein sequence: CASRRQGGVNQPQHF.

The chain combines TRBV10-3 with TRBJ1-1; no definite D call. The V gene lost 2 bases and the J gene lost 4 bases, with 8 bases spanning the gap. There are 13 residues in the CDR3. Germline loops: CDR1 ENHRY, CDR2 SYGVKD. The CDR3 sequence: CAISEGRITEAFF. The CDR3 region has the DNA TGTGCCATCAGTGAGGGGAGGATCACTGAAGCTTTCTTT.

The chain has TRBV27 and TRBJ1-6; 7 bases match TRBD1. From germline, CDR1 is MNHEY and CDR2 SMNVEV (reference sequence). Trimming at V came to 5 bases and at J to 6 bases, leaving 7 bases not matched to a gene. The CDR3 extends over 15 amino acids. CDR3 region: CASSQTTGSNSPLHF. In nucleotides, the CDR3 is TGTGCCAGCAGTCAAACGACAGGGTCTAATTCACCCCTCCACTTT.

The CDR3 loop reads CASSFEGAPNTEAFF. The CDR3 region has the DNA TGTGCCAGCTCCTTCGAGGGGGCTCCGAACACTGAAGCTTTCTTT. The chain recombines TRBV28 with TRBJ1-1, with 7 nucleotides matching TRBD1. Looked up from germline, CDR1 is MDHEN and CDR2 is SYDVKM. Trimming removed 8 bases from V and 1 base from J; junction bases left unmatched: 10. The CDR3 has 15 amino acids.

The J gene is TRBJ2-1, the V gene TRBV4-2; 9 nucleotides agree with TRBD2. The germline CDR1 and CDR2 sequences are LGHNA and YNFKEQ. There are 15 residues in the CDR3. Losses at the gene ends were 5 bases for V and 5 bases for J; bases not matched to a gene: 7. This chain's CDR3 is CASSFQRGANNEQFF. The CDR3 bases are TGTGCCAGCAGCTTTCAGCGGGGGGCTAACAATGAGCAGTTCTTC.

The J gene is TRBJ2-3, the V gene TRBV27; 9 positions agree with TRBD1. CDR3 length: 17 amino acids. The germline CDR1 and CDR2 sequences are MNHEY and SMNVEV (reference sequence). Trimming at V came to 5 bases and at J to 4 bases, leaving 13 bases not matched to a gene. CDR3 nucleotides: TGTGCCAGCAGTATCGCCGGGACAGGGCTCAGGTCAGATACGCAGTATTTT. This sequence encodes CASSIAGTGLRSDTQYF.

The chain carries TRBV28 and TRBJ2-7; the match to TRBD2 covers 10 bases. The CDR3 is 17 amino acids. CDR1 and CDR2 (germline): MDHEN, SYDVKM. After removal of 2 bases from V and 0 bases from J, the junction contained 7 bases not matched to a gene. CDR3 region: CASSLPRTSGPSYEQYF. The DNA of the CDR3 is TGTGCCAGCAGTTTACCTAGGACTAGCGGTCCCTCCTACGAGCAGTACTTC.

The V gene is TRBV27, the J gene TRBJ1-5; 9 bases match TRBD1. This CDR3 has 14 amino acids. Trimming at V came to 6 bases and at J to 7 bases, leaving 7 bases not matched to a gene. Germline loops: CDR1 MNHEY, CDR2 SMNVEV (reference sequence). The DNA of the CDR3 is TGTGCCAGCAGCCGCGGACAGGGGAGACAGCCCCAGCATTTT. Translation: CASSRGQGRQPQHF.

This clone was counted a few times. The rearrangement uses TRBV10-1 and TRBJ2-1; 11 bases align to TRBD2. After removal of 0 bases from V and 7 bases from J, the junction contained 2 bases not matched to a gene. Germline V gene sequence: CDR1 WNHNN, CDR2 SYGVQD (reference sequence). The CDR3 is 15 residues long. The CDR3 sequence: CASSESTSGTNEQFF. DNA for the CDR3: TGCGCCAGCAGTGAGTCGACTAGCGGGACTAATGAGCAGTTCTTC.

This chain uses TRBV9 with TRBJ2-3, with 9 positions matching TRBD1. The CDR3 sequence is 15 residues long. Germline V gene lookup returns CDR1 SGDLS and CDR2 YYNGEE. Trimming removed 3 bases from V and 5 bases from J; junction bases left unmatched: 7. The DNA for the CDR3 is TGTGCCAGCAGCGAACAGGGGGCGCATCAAGATACGCAGTATTTT. It is translated as CASSEQGAHQDTQYF.

The chain has TRBV5-1 and TRBJ2-7; maybe TRBD2 (7 bases). V was cut by 2 bases and J by 0 bases, with 12 bases left in between. Germline lookup yields CDR1 SGHRS and CDR2 YFSETQ. CDR3 length equals 15 residues. The CDR3 loop is CASSFEGGGSYEQYF. CDR3 coding DNA: TGCGCCAGCAGCTTCGAAGGGGGGGGCTCCTACGAGCAGTACTTC.

On this clone: The junction and the germline gene differ at one end; a read error may be behind it. At the DNA level, this CDR3 is encoded by other sequences in the same sample as well. The chain links TRBV6-1 to TRBJ2-5; TRBD2 aligns across 11 bases. This CDR3 spans 16 amino acids. Germline V gene lookup returns CDR1 MNHNS and CDR2 SASEGT. The CDR3 loop is CASSEALAGEQETQYF. The CDR3 DNA follows: TGTGCCAGCAGTGAAGCACTAGCGGGGGAGCAAGAGACTCAGTACTTC.

The chain is built from TRBV28 and TRBJ1-2; D might be TRBD1 (5 bases). V lost 2 bases and J 6 bases, leaving 19 bases between the germline ends. In germline, CDR1 is MDHEN, CDR2 SYDVKM. This CDR3 comprises 16 residues. CDR3 sequence reads: CASSLRAGSMKDGYTF. CDR3 coding DNA: TGTGCCAGCAGTTTAAGGGCAGGGTCAATGAAGGATGGCTACACCTTC.

The V gene is TRBV5-6, the J gene TRBJ2-1, with TRBD1 matching 7 bases. Germline CDR1 reads SGHDT; CDR2 reads YYEEEE. The CDR3 contains 14 residues. V was clipped by 0 bases and J by 9 bases; unmatched bases: 6. CDR3 region: CASSLVPTGAEQFF. The CDR3 nucleotides are TGTGCCAGCAGCTTGGTCCCCACAGGGGCTGAGCAGTTCTTC.

This clone was picked up a small number of times. This chain connects TRBV7-2 to TRBJ2-5; weak D call: TRBD2 (7 bases). Germline V gene sequence: CDR1 SGHTA, CDR2 FQGNSA. V lost 5 bases and J lost 5, with 18 bases in between. The CDR3 consists of 15 residues. The CDR3, as DNA: TGTGCCAGCAGCGTATACCCAGGGGAGGGGGAGACCCAGTACTTC. Protein product: CASSVYPGEGETQYF.

This rearrangement joins TRBV4-1 to TRBJ2-1; 7 nucleotides agree with TRBD2. This CDR3 has 17 residues. Germline-derived CDR1 and CDR2 are MGHRA and YSYEKL. V lost 0 bases, J lost 4 bases, and 9 bases stayed unmatched. CDR3 DNA: TGCGCCAGCAGCCAAGATGGATCTAGCGGTCTTTACAATGAGCAGTTCTTC. Translating it yields CASSQDGSSGLYNEQFF.

The genes are TRBV7-2 and TRBJ2-6, with D hard to call. Germline CDR1 reads SGHTA; CDR2 reads FQGNSA. Trimming cost V 6 bases and J 1 base, with 13 bases left between them. The CDR3 sequence is 16 residues long. The CDR3 reads CASRPKSTSGANVLTF. The CDR3 DNA reads as TGTGCCAGCAGACCCAAGTCGACTTCTGGGGCCAACGTCCTGACTTTC.

This chain links TRBV6-1 with TRBJ2-2, with D possibly matching TRBD1 (6 bases). Trimming left V 11 bases short and J 1 base short, with 11 bases between. The CDR3 consists of 13 residues. The germline V gene encodes CDR1 MNHNS and CDR2 SASEGT. CDR3 residues: CAAEGENTGELFF. The CDR3 region has the DNA TGTGCCGCTGAGGGGGAGAACACCGGGGAGCTGTTTTTT.

CDR3 in DNA: TGTGCCAGCAGTGATAGGGTGGGGGGGCGCACAGATACGCAGTATTTT. Protein product: CASSDRVGGRTDTQYF. This chain uses TRBV6-1 with TRBJ2-3, with a weak D call TRBD2 (7 bases). This CDR3 spans 16 amino acids. Trimming left V 3 bases short and J 1 base short, with 14 bases between. The germline CDR1 and CDR2 sequences are MNHNS and SASEGT.